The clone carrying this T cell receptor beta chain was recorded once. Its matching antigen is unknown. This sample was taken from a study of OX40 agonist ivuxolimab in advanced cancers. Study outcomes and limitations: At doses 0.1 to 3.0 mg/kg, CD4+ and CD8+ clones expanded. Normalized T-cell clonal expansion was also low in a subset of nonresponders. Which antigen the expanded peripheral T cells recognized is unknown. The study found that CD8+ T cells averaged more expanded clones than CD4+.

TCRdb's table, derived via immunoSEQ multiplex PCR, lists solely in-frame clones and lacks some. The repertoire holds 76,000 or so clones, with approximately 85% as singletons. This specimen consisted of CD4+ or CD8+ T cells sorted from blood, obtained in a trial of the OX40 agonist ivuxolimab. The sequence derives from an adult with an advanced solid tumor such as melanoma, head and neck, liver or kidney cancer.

The CDR3 here is CASSLGLAGGGETQYF. As DNA, the CDR3 is TGTGCCAGCAGCTTAGGGCTAGCGGGGGGCGGGGAGACCCAGTACTTC. The V and J genes are TRBV7-2 and TRBJ2-5; TRBD2 aligns across 11 bases. The CDR3 is 16 amino acids. CDR1 SGHTA and CDR2 FQGNSA come from the germline V gene. The ends lost 1 base at V and 5 bases at J; junction bases unmatched: 6.